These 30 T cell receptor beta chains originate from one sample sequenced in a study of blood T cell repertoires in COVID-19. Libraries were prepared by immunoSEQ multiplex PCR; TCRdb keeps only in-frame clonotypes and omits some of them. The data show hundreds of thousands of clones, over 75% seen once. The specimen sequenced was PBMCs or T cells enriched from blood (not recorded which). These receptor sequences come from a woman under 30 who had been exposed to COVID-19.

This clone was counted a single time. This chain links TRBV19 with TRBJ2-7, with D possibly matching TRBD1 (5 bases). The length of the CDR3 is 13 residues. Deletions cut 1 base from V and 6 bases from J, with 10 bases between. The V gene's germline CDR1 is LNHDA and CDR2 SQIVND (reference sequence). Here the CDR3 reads CASSIGRRGEQYF. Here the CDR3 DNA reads TGTGCCAGTAGTATAGGTCGAAGGGGCGAGCAGTACTTC.

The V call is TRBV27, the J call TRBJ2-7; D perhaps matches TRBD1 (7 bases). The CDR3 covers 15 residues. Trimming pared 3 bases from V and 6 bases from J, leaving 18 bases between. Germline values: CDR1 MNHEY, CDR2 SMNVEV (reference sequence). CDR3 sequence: CASSFATGRFFEQYF. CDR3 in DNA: TGTGCCAGCAGTTTCGCGACAGGGAGGTTCTTCGAGCAGTACTTC.

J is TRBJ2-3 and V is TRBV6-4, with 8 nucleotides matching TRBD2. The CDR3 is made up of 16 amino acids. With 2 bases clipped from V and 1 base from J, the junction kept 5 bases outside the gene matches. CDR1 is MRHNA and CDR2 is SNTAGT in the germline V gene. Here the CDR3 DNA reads TGTGCCAGCAGTGACGGGACTAGGTTCGGCACAGATACGCAGTATTTT. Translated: CASSDGTRFGTDTQYF.

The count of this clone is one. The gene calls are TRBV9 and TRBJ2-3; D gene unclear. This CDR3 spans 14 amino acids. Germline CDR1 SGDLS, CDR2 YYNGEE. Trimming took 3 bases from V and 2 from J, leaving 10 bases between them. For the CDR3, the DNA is TGTGCCAGCAGCGGAGAGGTTTCCACAGATACGCAGTATTTT. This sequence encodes CASSGEVSTDTQYF.

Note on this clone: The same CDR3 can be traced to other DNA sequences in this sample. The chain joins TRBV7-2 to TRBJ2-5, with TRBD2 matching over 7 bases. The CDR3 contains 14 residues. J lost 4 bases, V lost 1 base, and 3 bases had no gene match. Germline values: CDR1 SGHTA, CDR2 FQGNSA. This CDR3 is CASSLGGGGETQYF. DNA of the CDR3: TGTGCCAGCAGCTTAGGGGGGGGTGGAGAGACCCAGTACTTC.

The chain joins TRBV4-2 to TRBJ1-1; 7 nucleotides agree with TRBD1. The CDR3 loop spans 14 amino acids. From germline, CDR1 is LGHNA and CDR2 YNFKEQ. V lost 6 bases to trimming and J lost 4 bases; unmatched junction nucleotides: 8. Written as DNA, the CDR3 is TGTGCCAGCAGTCGGACAGGAACTGGCACTGAAGCTTTCTTT. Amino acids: CASSRTGTGTEAFF.

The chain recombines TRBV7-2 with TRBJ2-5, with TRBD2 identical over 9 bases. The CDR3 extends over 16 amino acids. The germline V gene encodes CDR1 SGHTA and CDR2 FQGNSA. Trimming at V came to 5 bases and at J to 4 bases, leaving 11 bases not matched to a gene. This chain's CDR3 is CASSRGGLAGPETQYF. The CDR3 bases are TGTGCCAGCAGCCGCGGGGGGCTAGCGGGGCCAGAGACCCAGTACTTC.

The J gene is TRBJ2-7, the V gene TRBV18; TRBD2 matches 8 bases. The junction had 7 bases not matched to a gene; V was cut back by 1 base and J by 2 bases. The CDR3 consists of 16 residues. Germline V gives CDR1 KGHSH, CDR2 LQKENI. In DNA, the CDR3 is TGTGCCAGCTCACCACGAATAGCGGGGTTGACCTACGAGCAGTACTTC. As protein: CASSPRIAGLTYEQYF.

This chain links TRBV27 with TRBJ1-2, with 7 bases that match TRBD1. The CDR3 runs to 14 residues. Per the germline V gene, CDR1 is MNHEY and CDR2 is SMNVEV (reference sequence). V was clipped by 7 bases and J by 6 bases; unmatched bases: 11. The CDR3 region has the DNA TGTGCCAGCATCCCCAGGGGGACCGGGAATGGCTACACCTTC. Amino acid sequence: CASIPRGTGNGYTF.

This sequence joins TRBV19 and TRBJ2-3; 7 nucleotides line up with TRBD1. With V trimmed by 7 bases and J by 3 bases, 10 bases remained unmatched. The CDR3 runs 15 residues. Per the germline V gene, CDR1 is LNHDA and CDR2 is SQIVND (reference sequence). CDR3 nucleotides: TGTGCCAGTACACACAGGGGATTGAAAACAGATACGCAGTATTTT. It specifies CASTHRGLKTDTQYF.

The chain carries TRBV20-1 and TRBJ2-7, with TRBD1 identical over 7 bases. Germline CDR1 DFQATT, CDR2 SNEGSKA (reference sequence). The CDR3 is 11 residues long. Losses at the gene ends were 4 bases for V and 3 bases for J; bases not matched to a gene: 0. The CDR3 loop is CSATGGYEQYF. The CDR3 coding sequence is TGCAGTGCTACAGGGGGCTACGAGCAGTACTTC.

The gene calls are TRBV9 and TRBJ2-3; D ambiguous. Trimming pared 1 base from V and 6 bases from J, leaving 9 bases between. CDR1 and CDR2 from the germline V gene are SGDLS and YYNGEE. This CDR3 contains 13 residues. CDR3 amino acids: CASSVINGDTQYF. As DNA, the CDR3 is TGTGCCAGCAGCGTAATTAACGGGGATACGCAGTATTTT. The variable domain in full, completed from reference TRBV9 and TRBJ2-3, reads DSGVTQTPKHLITATGQRVTLRCSPRSGDLSVYWYQQSLDQGLQFLIQYYNGEERAKGNILERFSAQQFPDLHSELNLSSLELGDSALYFCASSVINGDTQYFGPGTRLTVL.

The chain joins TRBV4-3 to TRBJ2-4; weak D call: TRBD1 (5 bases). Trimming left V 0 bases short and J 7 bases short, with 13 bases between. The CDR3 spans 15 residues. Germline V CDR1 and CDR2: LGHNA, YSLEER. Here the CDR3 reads CASSQDPQGLNIQYF. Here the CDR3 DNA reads TGCGCCAGCAGCCAAGACCCCCAGGGTCTGAACATTCAGTACTTC.

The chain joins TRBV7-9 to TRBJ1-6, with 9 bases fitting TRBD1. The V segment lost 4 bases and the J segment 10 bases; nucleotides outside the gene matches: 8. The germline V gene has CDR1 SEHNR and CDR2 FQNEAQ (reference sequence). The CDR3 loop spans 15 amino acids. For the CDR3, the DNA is TGTGCCAGCAGCTGGAGGACAGGGGTGGGATCACCCCTCCACTTT. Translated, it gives CASSWRTGVGSPLHF.

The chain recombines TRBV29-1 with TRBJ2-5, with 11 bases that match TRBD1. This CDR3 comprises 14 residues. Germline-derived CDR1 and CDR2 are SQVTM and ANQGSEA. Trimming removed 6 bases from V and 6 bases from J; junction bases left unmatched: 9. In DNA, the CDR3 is TGCAGCGTCGTCTGGACAGGGGGCGAAAAGACCCAGTACTTC. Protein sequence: CSVVWTGGEKTQYF.

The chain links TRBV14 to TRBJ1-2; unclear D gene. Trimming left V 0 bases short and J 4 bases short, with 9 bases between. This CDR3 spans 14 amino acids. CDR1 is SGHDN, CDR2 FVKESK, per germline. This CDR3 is CASSQDYEGYGYTF. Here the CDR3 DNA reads TGTGCCAGCAGCCAAGATTATGAGGGCTATGGCTACACCTTC.

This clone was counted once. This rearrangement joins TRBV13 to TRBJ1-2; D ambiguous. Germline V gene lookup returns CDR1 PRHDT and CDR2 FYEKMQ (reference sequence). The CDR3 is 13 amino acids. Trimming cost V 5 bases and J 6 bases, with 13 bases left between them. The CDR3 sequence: CASSLGGRDGYTF. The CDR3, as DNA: TGTGCCAGCAGCCTCGGTGGTAGAGATGGCTACACCTTC.

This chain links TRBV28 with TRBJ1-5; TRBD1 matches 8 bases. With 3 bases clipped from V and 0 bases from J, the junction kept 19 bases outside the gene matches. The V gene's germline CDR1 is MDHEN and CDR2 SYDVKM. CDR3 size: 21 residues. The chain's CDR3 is CASSFPRTSGQELVSNQPQHF. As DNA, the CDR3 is TGTGCCAGCAGTTTCCCCAGGACCTCGGGACAGGAGCTAGTTAGCAATCAGCCCCAGCATTTT.

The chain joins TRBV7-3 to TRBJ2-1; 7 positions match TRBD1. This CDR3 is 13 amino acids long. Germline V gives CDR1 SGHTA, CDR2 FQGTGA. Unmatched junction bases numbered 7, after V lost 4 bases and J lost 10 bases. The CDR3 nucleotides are TGTGCCAGCAGCTCGTACGTGACAGGGGAGCAGTTCTTC. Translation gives CASSSYVTGEQFF. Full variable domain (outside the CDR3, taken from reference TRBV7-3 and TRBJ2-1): GAGVSQTPSNKVTEKGKYVELRCDPISGHTALYWYRQSLGQGPEFLIYFQGTGAADDSGLPNDRFFAVRPEGSVSTLKIQRTERGDSAVYLCASSSYVTGEQFFGPGTRLTVL.

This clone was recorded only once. The CDR3 DNA sequence: TGTGCCAGCTCACCAGGGGCAGGGGGCGACTATGGCTACACCTTC. Protein product: CASSPGAGGDYGYTF. The chain carries TRBV18 and TRBJ1-2, with 8 bases lining up with TRBD1. The CDR3 covers 15 residues. Looked up from germline, CDR1 is KGHSH and CDR2 is LQKENI. The ends lost 2 bases at V and 3 bases at J; junction bases unmatched: 5. The full variable domain, with the rest looked up from reference TRBV18 and TRBJ1-2, is NAGVMQNPRHLVRRRGQEARLRCSPMKGHSHVYWYRQLPEEGLKFMVYLQKENIIDESGMPKERFSAEFPKEGPSILRIQQVVRGDSAAYFCASSPGAGGDYGYTFGSGTRLTVV.

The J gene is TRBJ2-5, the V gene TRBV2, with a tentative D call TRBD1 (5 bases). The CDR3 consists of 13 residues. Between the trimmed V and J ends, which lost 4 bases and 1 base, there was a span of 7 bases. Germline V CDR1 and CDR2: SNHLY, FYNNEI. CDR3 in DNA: TGTGCCAGCAGTGTTGACAGCCAAGAGACCCAGTACTTC. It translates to CASSVDSQETQYF.

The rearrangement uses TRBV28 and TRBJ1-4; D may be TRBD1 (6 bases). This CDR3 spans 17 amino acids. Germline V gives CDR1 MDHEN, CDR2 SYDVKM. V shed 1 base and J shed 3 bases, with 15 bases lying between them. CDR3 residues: CASSLSTGRVANEKLFF. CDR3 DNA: TGTGCCAGCAGTTTATCAACAGGGAGGGTTGCTAATGAAAAACTGTTTTTT.

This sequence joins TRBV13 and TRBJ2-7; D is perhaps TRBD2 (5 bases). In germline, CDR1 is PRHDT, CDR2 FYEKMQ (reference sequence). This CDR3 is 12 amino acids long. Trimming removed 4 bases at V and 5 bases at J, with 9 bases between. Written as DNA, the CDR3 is TGTGCCAGCAGCTCTACTAGACACGAGCAGTACTTC. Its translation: CASSSTRHEQYF.

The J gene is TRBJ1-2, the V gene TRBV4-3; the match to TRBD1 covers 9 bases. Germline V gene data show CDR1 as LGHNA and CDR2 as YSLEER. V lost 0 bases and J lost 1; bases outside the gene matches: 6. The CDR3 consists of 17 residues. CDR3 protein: CASSQDHRGLLNYGYTF. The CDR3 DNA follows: TGCGCCAGCAGCCAAGATCACAGGGGGCTTCTTAACTATGGCTACACCTTC.

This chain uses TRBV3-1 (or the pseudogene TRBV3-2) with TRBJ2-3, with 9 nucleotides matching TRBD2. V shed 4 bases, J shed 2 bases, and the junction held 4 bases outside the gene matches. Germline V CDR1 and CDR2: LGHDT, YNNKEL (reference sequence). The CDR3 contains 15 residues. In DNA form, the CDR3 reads TGTGCCAGCAGCCCCCTAGCGGGAACCACAGATACGCAGTATTTT. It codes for CASSPLAGTTDTQYF.

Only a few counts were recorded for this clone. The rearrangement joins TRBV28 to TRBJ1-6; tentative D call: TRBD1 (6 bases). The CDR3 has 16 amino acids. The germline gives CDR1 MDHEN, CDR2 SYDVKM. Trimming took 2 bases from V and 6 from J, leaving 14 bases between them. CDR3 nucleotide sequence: TGTGCCAGCAGTTTACGAGCCACAGGGATTAATTCACCCCTCCACTTT. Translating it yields CASSLRATGINSPLHF.

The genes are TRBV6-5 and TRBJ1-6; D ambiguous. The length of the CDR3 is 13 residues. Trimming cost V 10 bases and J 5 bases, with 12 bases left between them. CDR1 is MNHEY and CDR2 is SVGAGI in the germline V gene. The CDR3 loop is CATSGRNNSPLHF. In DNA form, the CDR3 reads TGTGCCACCTCCGGGAGGAATAATTCACCCCTCCACTTT.

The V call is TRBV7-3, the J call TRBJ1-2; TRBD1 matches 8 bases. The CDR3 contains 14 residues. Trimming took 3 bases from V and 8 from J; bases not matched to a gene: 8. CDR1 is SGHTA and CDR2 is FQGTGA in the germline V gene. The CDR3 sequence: CASSLDGRQGGYTF. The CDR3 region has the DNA TGTGCCAGCAGCTTGGACGGTAGACAGGGGGGCTACACCTTC.

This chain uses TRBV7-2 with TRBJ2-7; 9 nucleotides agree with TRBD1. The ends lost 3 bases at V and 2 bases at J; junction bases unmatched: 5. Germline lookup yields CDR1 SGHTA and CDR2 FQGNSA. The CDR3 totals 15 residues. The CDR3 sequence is CASSFGTGLTYEQYF. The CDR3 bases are TGTGCCAGCAGCTTTGGGACAGGGCTGACCTACGAGCAGTACTTC.

DNA for the CDR3: TGTGCCAGCAGCCAAGCCTCGACAGGGCCTAATGAAAAACTGTTTTTT. Amino acids: CASSQASTGPNEKLFF. The chain couples TRBV3-1 (or the pseudogene TRBV3-2) to TRBJ1-4; 7 bases agree with TRBD1. Unmatched junction bases numbered 5, after V lost 1 base and J lost 3 bases. The V gene's germline CDR1 is LGHDT and CDR2 YNNKEL (reference sequence). CDR3 length: 16 amino acids.